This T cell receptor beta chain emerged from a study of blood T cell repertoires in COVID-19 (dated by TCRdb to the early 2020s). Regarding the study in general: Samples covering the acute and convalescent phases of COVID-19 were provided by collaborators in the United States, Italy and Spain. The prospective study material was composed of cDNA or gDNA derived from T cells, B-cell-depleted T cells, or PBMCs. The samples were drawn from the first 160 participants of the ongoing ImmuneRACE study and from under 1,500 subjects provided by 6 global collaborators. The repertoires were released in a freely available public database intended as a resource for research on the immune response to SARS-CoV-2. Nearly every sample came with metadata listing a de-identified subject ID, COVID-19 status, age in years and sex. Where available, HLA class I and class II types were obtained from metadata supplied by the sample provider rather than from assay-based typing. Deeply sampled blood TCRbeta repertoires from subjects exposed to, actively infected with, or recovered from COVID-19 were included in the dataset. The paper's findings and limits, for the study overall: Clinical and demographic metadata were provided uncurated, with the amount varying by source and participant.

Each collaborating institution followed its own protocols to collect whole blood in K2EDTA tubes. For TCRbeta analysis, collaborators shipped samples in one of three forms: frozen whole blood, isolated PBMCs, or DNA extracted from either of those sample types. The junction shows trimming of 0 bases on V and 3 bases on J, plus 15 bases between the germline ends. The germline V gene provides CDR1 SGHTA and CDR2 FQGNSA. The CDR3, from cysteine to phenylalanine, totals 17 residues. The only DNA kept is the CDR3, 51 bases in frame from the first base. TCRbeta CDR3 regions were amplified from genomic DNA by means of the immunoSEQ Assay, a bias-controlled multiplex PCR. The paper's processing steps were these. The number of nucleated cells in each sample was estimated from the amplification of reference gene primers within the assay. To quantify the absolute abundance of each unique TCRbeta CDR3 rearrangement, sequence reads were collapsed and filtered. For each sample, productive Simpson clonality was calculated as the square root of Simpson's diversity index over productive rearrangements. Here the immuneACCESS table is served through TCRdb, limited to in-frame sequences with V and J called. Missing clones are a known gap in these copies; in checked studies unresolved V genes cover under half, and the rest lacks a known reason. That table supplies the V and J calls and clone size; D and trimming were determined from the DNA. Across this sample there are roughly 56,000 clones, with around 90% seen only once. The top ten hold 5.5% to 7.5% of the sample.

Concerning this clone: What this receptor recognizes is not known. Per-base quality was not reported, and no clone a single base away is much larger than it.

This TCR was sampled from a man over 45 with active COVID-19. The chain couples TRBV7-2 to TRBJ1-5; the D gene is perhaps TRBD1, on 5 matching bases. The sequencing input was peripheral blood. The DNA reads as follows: TGTGCCAGCAGCTTAGCGGTCGGGGGGAACCTCAATCAGCCCCAGCATTTT. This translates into CASSLAVGGNLNQPQHF.